A selection of T cell receptor beta chains follows, all from one sample in a study of T cell repertoires in cytomegalovirus infection. From the reads, TCRdb called clonotypes with MiXCR, one entry per CDR3 protein. The top ten hold 30% to 35% of the sample, which has 150,000 to 200,000 distinct CDR3 sequences, 28% seen once. Sample: PBMCs. Receptors were obtained from a human donor in good health (CMV status not recorded). Some clones in this sample may be carry-over from other donors' samples. Both conserved end residues are part of each CDR3. A D gene is named only where the DNA matches it firmly. Clone size is shown for a subset of rows, as once, few, many or a class of expanded clone.

>TRBJ2-5|.|TRBV7-2|few
CASSLVARLQETQYF
TGTGCCAGCAGCTTAGTGGCGCGGCTCCAAGAGACCCAGTACTTC
>TRBJ1-2|.|TRBV7-9|.
CASSAREAVGYGYTF
TGTGCCAGCAGCGCCAGAGAGGCAGTTGGCTATGGCTACACCTTC
>TRBJ2-2|.|TRBV11-2|.
CASSRMGGENTGELFF
TGTGCCAGCAGCCGGATGGGGGGAGAGAACACCGGGGAGCTGTTTTTT
>TRBJ1-4|TRBD1|TRBV7-3|few
CASSRTGGPNEKLFF
TGTGCCAGCAGCCGGACAGGGGGTCCCAATGAAAAACTGTTTTTT
>TRBJ2-7|.|TRBV12-3/TRBV12-4|.
CASSFGVPSYEQYF
TGTGCCAGCAGTTTCGGGGTTCCCTCCTACGAGCAGTACTTC
>TRBJ1-5|.|TRBV12-3/TRBV12-4|.
CASSFQGLSNQPQHF
TGTGCCAGCAGTTTCCAGGGGTTGAGCAATCAGCCCCAGCATTTT
>TRBJ2-7|.|TRBV20-1|few
CSARDGLPTHHYEQYF
TGCAGTGCTAGAGACGGGCTCCCCACTCACCACTACGAGCAGTACTTC
>TRBJ1-3|.|TRBV7-2|many
CASSFFWEGRHGNTIYF
TGTGCCAGCAGCTTTTTTTGGGAAGGGCGGCATGGAAACACCATATATTTT
>TRBJ2-3|TRBD2|TRBV7-2|.
CASSLERGLTDTQYF
TGTGCCAGCAGCTTAGAGCGGGGTCTCACAGATACGCAGTATTTT
>TRBJ2-1|.|TRBV11-2|few
CASSLQAEEQFF
TGTGCCAGCAGCCTCCAGGCAGAAGAGCAGTTCTTC
>TRBJ2-7|.|TRBV12-5|.
CASGSSVKGQYF
TGTGCTAGTGGTTCCTCGGTTAAAGGGCAGTACTTC
>TRBJ1-5|TRBD1|TRBV28|many
CASSLTGGHQPQHF
TGTGCCAGCAGTTTAACAGGGGGTCATCAGCCCCAGCATTTT
>TRBJ1-5|.|TRBV12-3/TRBV12-4|.
CASSTGLSNQPQHF
TGTGCCAGCAGCACAGGGTTGAGCAATCAGCCCCAGCATTTT
>TRBJ2-7|.|TRBV7-6|many
CASSLAGPYEQYF
TGTGCCAGCAGCTTAGCGGGCCCCTACGAGCAGTACTTC
>TRBJ2-2|.|TRBV12-3/TRBV12-4|.
CANSGRAGELFF
TGTGCCAACTCGGGGCGCGCCGGGGAGCTGTTTTTT
>TRBJ1-1|TRBD1|TRBV11-2|few
CASSSRQGNTEAFF
TGTGCCAGCAGCTCCCGACAGGGGAACACTGAAGCTTTCTTT
>TRBJ2-7|.|TRBV3-1|.
CASSQDRDGPYEQYF
TGTGCCAGCAGCCAAGATCGGGACGGCCCCTACGAGCAGTACTTC
>TRBJ1-1|.|TRBV7-9|.
CASSLSRHEAFF
TGTGCCAGCAGCTTATCAAGGCATGAAGCTTTCTTT
>TRBJ1-1|TRBD1|TRBV5-1|.
CASSGSTGEGTEAFF
TGCGCCAGCAGCGGTTCGACAGGGGAGGGCACTGAAGCTTTCTTT
>TRBJ1-1|.|TRBV4-3|.
CASSPSAVFLAEAFF
TGCGCCAGCAGCCCTTCGGCGGTATTCCTCGCTGAAGCTTTCTTT
>TRBJ2-3|.|TRBV12-3/TRBV12-4|.
CASSPTGFQTDTQYF
TGTGCCAGCAGTCCGACAGGATTTCAGACAGATACGCAGTATTTT
>TRBJ2-1|.|TRBV20-1|.
CSARDPASAYNEQFF
TGCAGTGCTAGAGATCCCGCTAGCGCCTACAATGAGCAGTTCTTC
>TRBJ2-7|TRBD2|TRBV6-6|few
CASSPSGLAGGRSYEQYF
TGTGCCAGCAGCCCTTCGGGACTAGCGGGGGGGCGGTCCTACGAGCAGTACTTC
>TRBJ1-3|.|TRBV12-3/TRBV12-4|few
CASSFLRSVDIMRNTIYF
TGTGCCAGCAGTTTCCTTCGCTCGGTCGACATAATGAGAAACACCATATATTTT
>TRBJ1-3|.|TRBV4-2|few
CASSQERVAPGLLSAGNTIYF
TGTGCCAGCAGCCAAGAGAGGGTGGCGCCGGGACTTCTATCGGCTGGAAACACCATATATTTT
>TRBJ2-7|.|TRBV20-1|.
CSAQEQGTEQYF
TGCAGTGCTCAAGAACAGGGAACCGAGCAGTACTTC
>TRBJ2-3|.|TRBV7-2|.
CASSYNRADTQYF
TGTGCCAGCAGTTATAACAGGGCGGATACGCAGTATTTT
>TRBJ2-7|TRBD1|TRBV7-2|few
CASSRTGPEGQYF
TGTGCCAGCAGCCGGACAGGGCCTGAGGGGCAGTACTTC
>TRBJ1-2|TRBD1|TRBV20-1|.
CSARAWGQGYGYTF
TGCAGTGCTAGAGCGTGGGGACAGGGGTATGGCTACACCTTC
>TRBJ1-1|.|TRBV20-1|many
CSAREGGHTEAFF
TGCAGTGCTAGAGAAGGGGGGCACACTGAAGCTTTCTTT
>TRBJ1-1|TRBD1|TRBV7-8|many
CASSLTVGTGDSAFF
TGTGCCAGCAGCTTAACGGTCGGGACAGGGGATTCAGCTTTCTTT
>TRBJ1-1|.|TRBV6-6|.
CASSYSGGLNTEAFF
TGTGCCAGCAGTTACAGCGGCGGTTTGAACACTGAAGCTTTCTTT
>TRBJ1-5|TRBD1|TRBV29-1|few
CSVAGDRYNQPQHF
TGCAGCGTTGCCGGGGACAGATACAATCAGCCCCAGCATTTT
>TRBJ2-1|TRBD2|TRBV13|.
CASSMTSGGALLNEQFF
TGTGCCAGCAGCATGACTAGCGGGGGGGCTTTACTGAATGAGCAGTTCTTC
>TRBJ2-2|.|TRBV4-1|.
CASSQGGGNTGELFF
TGCGCCAGCAGCCAAGGGGGAGGAAACACCGGGGAGCTGTTTTTT
>TRBJ1-5|.|TRBV12-3/TRBV12-4|few
CASSLVGGNNQPQHF
TGTGCCAGCAGTTTGGTAGGCGGTAACAATCAGCCCCAGCATTTT
>TRBJ2-3|TRBD1|TRBV6-1|few
CASSRRGQPNPAGRTDTQYF
TGTGCCAGCAGCCGCCGGGGACAGCCGAATCCTGCCGGGCGCACAGATACGCAGTATTTT
>TRBJ1-5|.|TRBV6-6|.
CASSLASGTQGNQPQHF
TGTGCCAGCAGTTTGGCGTCGGGGACTCAAGGCAATCAGCCCCAGCATTTT
>TRBJ2-7|TRBD1|TRBV30|.
CVGTGNFNEQYF
TGTGTCGGGACAGGGAATTTCAACGAGCAGTACTTC
>TRBJ1-4|.|TRBV7-9|many
CASSLGGQMNEKLFF
TGTGCCAGCAGCTTAGGAGGACAGATGAATGAAAAACTGTTTTTT
>TRBJ1-1|TRBD1|TRBV7-6|many
CASSATTPGTGNTEAFF
TGTGCCAGCAGCGCTACTACTCCCGGGACAGGGAACACTGAAGCTTTCTTT
>TRBJ2-4|TRBD1|TRBV6-6|few
CASSSPGQGALGIQYF
TGTGCCAGCTCCTCGCCGGGACAGGGGGCTTTGGGCATTCAGTACTTC
>TRBJ2-1|.|TRBV25-1|few
CASSSLRGPQFF
TGTGCCAGCAGTTCCCTCCGGGGCCCGCAGTTCTTC
>TRBJ2-5|.|TRBV11-2|few
CASSLGAKSQETQYF
TGTGCCAGCAGCTTGGGGGCAAAATCCCAAGAGACCCAGTACTTC
>TRBJ1-1|.|TRBV7-3|few
CASSSSEQAPEAFF
TGTGCCAGCAGCTCGTCTGAACAGGCGCCTGAAGCTTTCTTT
>TRBJ1-2|TRBD1|TRBV29-1|.
CSVVGTGRGYTF
TGCAGCGTCGTCGGGACAGGGAGGGGCTACACCTTC
>TRBJ2-7|TRBD1|TRBV7-4|.
CASSSGRTGTYEQYF
TGTGCCAGCAGCTCCGGGCGGACAGGGACCTACGAGCAGTACTTC
>TRBJ2-1|TRBD1|TRBV4-2|few
CASSRPDRDDEQFF
TGTGCCAGCAGCCGTCCCGACAGGGACGATGAGCAGTTCTTC
>TRBJ1-2|TRBD1|TRBV18|once
CASSPPTGDYGYTF
TGTGCCAGCTCACCACCTACAGGGGACTATGGCTACACCTTC